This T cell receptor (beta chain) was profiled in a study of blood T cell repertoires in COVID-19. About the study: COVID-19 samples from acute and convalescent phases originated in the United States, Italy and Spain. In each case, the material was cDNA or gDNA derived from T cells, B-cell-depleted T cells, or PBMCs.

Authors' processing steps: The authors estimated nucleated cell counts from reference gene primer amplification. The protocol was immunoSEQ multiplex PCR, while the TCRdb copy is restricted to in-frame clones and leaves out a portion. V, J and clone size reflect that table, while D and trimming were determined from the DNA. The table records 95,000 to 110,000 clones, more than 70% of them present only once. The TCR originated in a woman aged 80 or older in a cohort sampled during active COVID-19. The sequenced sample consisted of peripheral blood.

The CDR3 reads CAIRQTPGLAGVDEQYF. CDR3 nucleotide sequence: TGTGCCATCAGACAGACACCGGGACTAGCGGGAGTCGACGAGCAGTACTTC. J is TRBJ2-7 and V is TRBV10-3, with TRBD2 matching over 14 bases. The CDR3 covers 17 residues. J was trimmed by 5 bases and V by 6 bases; bases with no gene match: 12. CDR1 is ENHRY, CDR2 SYGVKD, per germline.